This is a list of T cell receptor beta chains from one sample in a study of post-analysis software for immune sequencing data. MiXCR was run by TCRdb on the PCR reads, yielding one entry per CDR3 protein. The sample has hundreds of thousands of distinct CDR3 sequences, less than 35% seen once. Sequencing input: blood. The receptors were sampled from a girl aged 10-17 years with multiple sclerosis. Both conserved end residues are part of each CDR3. D genes are given only for firm matches. The size entry is marked missing in some rows and otherwise reads once, few, many or a size class.

size | J | D | length | V | CDR3 | DNA
NA | TRBJ2-2 | TRBD2 | 17 | TRBV27 | CASSLRTSGIGTGELFF | TGTGCCAGCAGTTTAAGGACTAGCGGGATAGGGACCGGGGAGCTGTTTTTT
NA | TRBJ2-5 | TRBD2 | 16 | TRBV28 | CASSRRLAGGGETQYF | TGTGCCAGCAGTCGAAGACTAGCGGGAGGCGGAGAGACCCAGTACTTC
NA | TRBJ1-1 | NA | 13 | TRBV10-3 | CAISEGGYTEAFF | TGTGCCATCAGTGAGGGTGGCTACACTGAAGCTTTCTTT
NA | TRBJ2-5 | NA | 13 | TRBV2 | CASSRRSFETQYF | TGTGCCAGCAGTCGTCGGTCTTTTGAGACCCAGTACTTC
few | TRBJ2-5 | TRBD2 | 13 | TRBV20-1 | CSASRDYRETQYF | TGCAGTGCTAGTCGGGACTATAGAGAGACCCAGTACTTC
NA | TRBJ1-6 | TRBD1 | 15 | TRBV12-3/TRBV12-4 | CASRGDRGAGSPLHF | TGTGCCAGCAGAGGGGACAGGGGCGCGGGGTCACCCCTCCACTTT
few | TRBJ1-1 | TRBD1 | 14 | TRBV6-5 | CASSAGTGPTEAFF | TGCGCCAGCAGCGCCGGGACAGGGCCCACTGAAGCTTTCTTT
NA | TRBJ2-2 | TRBD2 | 16 | TRBV25-1 | CASSEYRSRGFGELFF | TGTGCCAGCAGTGAATATCGCTCGCGGGGGTTCGGGGAGCTGTTTTTT
few | TRBJ1-6 | NA | 13 | TRBV6-5 | CATGGTSNSPLHF | TGTGCCACCGGAGGGACTTCTAATTCACCCCTCCACTTT
NA | TRBJ2-3 | NA | 14 | TRBV7-9 | CASSLVQGPDTQYF | TGTGCCAGCAGCTTAGTCCAGGGGCCAGATACGCAGTATTTT
NA | TRBJ2-3 | NA | 15 | TRBV20-1 | CSARYGAGSTDTQYF | TGCAGTGCTAGGTACGGGGCCGGTAGTACAGATACGCAGTATTTT
NA | TRBJ1-1 | TRBD1 | 13 | TRBV29-1 | CSAHDRANTEAFF | TGCAGCGCTCACGACAGGGCGAACACTGAAGCTTTCTTT
NA | TRBJ2-5 | NA | 16 | TRBV20-1 | CSARDPASTAQETQYF | TGCAGTGCTAGAGATCCCGCTTCGACAGCCCAAGAGACCCAGTACTTC
NA | TRBJ1-2 | NA | 15 | TRBV29-1 | CSVHSGTLQKYGYTF | TGCAGCGTTCACTCCGGGACTCTCCAAAAGTATGGCTACACCTTC
few | TRBJ2-5 | NA | 14 | TRBV28 | CASSQTEIQETQYF | TGTGCCAGCAGTCAGACAGAGATCCAAGAGACCCAGTACTTC
NA | TRBJ2-1 | NA | 12 | TRBV20-1 | CSAGRLYNEQFF | TGCAGTGCTGGAAGACTTTACAATGAGCAGTTCTTC
NA | TRBJ2-1 | NA | 12 | TRBV4-3 | CASSQLGGEQFF | TGCGCCAGCAGCCAACTGGGGGGTGAGCAGTTCTTC
NA | TRBJ1-2 | TRBD1 | 15 | TRBV4-3 | CASSQATGGAYGYTF | TGCGCCAGCAGCCAAGCGACAGGGGGGGCCTATGGCTACACCTTC
few | TRBJ1-2 | TRBD1 | 15 | TRBV6-6 | CASSYRNRGRQGYTF | TGTGCCAGCAGTTACCGAAACAGGGGACGGCAAGGCTACACCTTC
many | TRBJ2-3 | TRBD1 | 15 | TRBV6-5 | CASSRGQSSTDTQYF | TGTGCCAGCAGCCGGGGACAGTCTAGCACAGATACGCAGTATTTT
NA | TRBJ1-1 | NA | 17 | TRBV7-2 | CASSLPLGPGERAEAFF | TGTGCCAGCAGCCTCCCGCTAGGGCCGGGTGAGAGGGCTGAAGCTTTCTTT
few | TRBJ2-5 | NA | 11 | TRBV7-8 | CASSLAMGQYF | TGTGCCAGCAGCTTAGCGATGGGCCAGTACTTC
few | TRBJ2-1 | TRBD2 | 16 | TRBV25-1 | CASSGVGTSENNEQFF | TGTGCCAGCAGTGGGGTGGGGACTAGCGAGAACAATGAGCAGTTCTTC
NA | TRBJ2-2 | NA | 15 | TRBV7-7 | CASSPGPRKAGELFF | TGTGCTAGCAGCCCGGGACCACGGAAGGCCGGGGAGCTGTTTTTT
NA | TRBJ2-5 | TRBD2 | 17 | TRBV9 | CASSAGTSGGPYNEQYF | TGTGCCAGCAGCGCCGGGACTAGCGGGGGGCCGTACAATGAGCAGTACTTC
NA | TRBJ2-7 | NA | 16 | TRBV7-9 | CASSEYLTGSPYEQYF | TGTGCCAGCAGCGAATATTTGACGGGGTCCCCCTACGAGCAGTACTTC
NA | TRBJ2-7 | NA | 16 | TRBV15 | CATSSPRDGQTYEQYF | TGTGCCACCAGCAGCCCCAGGGACGGACAGACCTACGAGCAGTACTTC
NA | TRBJ2-7 | NA | 19 | TRBV9 | CASSVRTPLGGSSYNEQYF | TGTGCCAGCAGCGTAAGGACCCCCTTGGGGGGAAGCTCCTACAATGAGCAGTACTTC
many | TRBJ2-1 | TRBD1 | 16 | TRBV29-1 | CSVEEFRDRVLNEQFF | TGCAGCGTTGAAGAATTCAGGGACAGGGTCCTAAATGAGCAGTTCTTC
few | TRBJ2-7 | NA | 14 | TRBV6-6 | CASSYSNRRGEQYF | TGTGCCAGCAGTTATTCCAACAGACGCGGCGAGCAGTACTTC
few | TRBJ2-5 | NA | 14 | TRBV28 | CASSSATLQETQYF | TGTGCCAGCAGTTCCGCGACTTTACAAGAGACCCAGTACTTC
NA | TRBJ2-7 | NA | 14 | TRBV27 | CASSGRGSTYEQYF | TGTGCCAGCAGTGGTAGGGGGTCGACCTACGAGCAGTACTTC
few | TRBJ1-5 | NA | 15 | TRBV27 | CASSKFRSEGQPQHF | TGTGCCAGCAGTAAGTTCCGATCAGAGGGTCAGCCCCAGCATTTT
NA | TRBJ2-7 | NA | 15 | TRBV7-2 | CASSLGGRNAYEQYF | TGTGCCAGCAGCTTAGGGGGGCGTAACGCCTACGAGCAGTACTTC
NA | TRBJ2-6 | NA | 17 | TRBV12-3/TRBV12-4 | CASSLVQGNSGADVLTF | TGTGCCAGCAGTTTAGTGCAGGGCAACTCTGGGGCCGACGTCCTGACTTTC
NA | TRBJ2-3 | TRBD2 | 17 | TRBV6-6 | CASSYRLAGHDGDTQYF | TGTGCCAGCAGTTACCGACTAGCGGGTCACGACGGAGATACGCAGTATTTT
NA | TRBJ2-1 | TRBD1 | 14 | TRBV20-1 | CSGQAGGSYNEQFF | TGCAGTGGTCAGGCAGGGGGCTCCTACAATGAGCAGTTCTTC
NA | TRBJ2-6 | NA | 15 | TRBV9 | CASSVGGGGANVLTF | TGTGCCAGCAGCGTAGGTGGTGGCGGGGCCAACGTCCTGACTTTC
NA | TRBJ2-7 | NA | 14 | TRBV3-1 | CASSQDLHSYEQYF | TGTGCCAGCAGCCAAGATCTACACTCCTACGAGCAGTACTTC
few | TRBJ2-6 | NA | 15 | TRBV4-1 | CASSHPHSGANVLTF | TGCGCCAGCAGCCATCCTCACTCTGGGGCCAACGTCCTGACTTTC
NA | TRBJ1-2 | NA | 13 | TRBV12-3/TRBV12-4 | CASSRAGQYGYTF | TGTGCCAGCAGCCGGGCTGGACAGTATGGCTACACCTTC
few | TRBJ2-1 | TRBD1 | 15 | TRBV4-3 | CASSQSGQSGNEQFF | TGCGCCAGCAGCCAATCGGGACAGAGCGGCAATGAGCAGTTCTTC
few | TRBJ1-1 | TRBD1 | 14 | TRBV5-1 | CASSPWTGDTEAFF | TGCGCCAGCAGCCCCTGGACAGGGGACACTGAAGCTTTCTTT
many | TRBJ2-5 | TRBD2 | 16 | TRBV20-1 | CSASLSGLERRETQYF | TGCAGTGCTAGTCTCTCGGGACTAGAACGTAGAGAGACCCAGTACTTC
NA | TRBJ1-1 | NA | 15 | TRBV28 | CASRLVVGRITEAFF | TGTGCCAGCAGACTTGTGGTTGGTCGCATAACTGAAGCTTTCTTT
few | TRBJ2-1 | NA | 15 | TRBV7-9 | CASSLRGRLFDEQFF | TGTGCCAGCAGCTTACGGGGCAGGCTTTTTGATGAGCAGTTCTTC
few | TRBJ2-1 | NA | 13 | TRBV6-1 | CASSIQGRNEQFF | TGTGCCAGCAGTATACAGGGGAGGAATGAGCAGTTCTTC
many | TRBJ2-5 | NA | 14 | TRBV10-3 | CAISESSGWETQYF | TGTGCCATCAGTGAGTCCAGCGGCTGGGAGACCCAGTACTTC
NA | TRBJ2-3 | TRBD2 | 15 | TRBV2 | CASGPLLAGADTQYF | TGTGCCAGCGGTCCGTTACTAGCGGGAGCAGATACGCAGTATTTT
few | TRBJ2-5 | NA | 17 | TRBV4-3 | CASSQGPGGQLGETQYF | TGCGCCAGCAGCCAAGGCCCCGGGGGACAACTCGGGGAGACCCAGTACTTC
NA | TRBJ2-3 | NA | 13 | TRBV20-1 | CSTRRSGTDTQYF | TGCAGTACTAGAAGGAGCGGCACAGATACGCAGTATTTT
few | TRBJ1-5 | NA | 15 | TRBV5-1 | CASSLAGNYNQPQHF | TGCGCCAGCAGCTTGGCAGGGAACTACAATCAGCCCCAGCATTTT
few | TRBJ2-1 | NA | 16 | TRBV7-2 | CASSLKRVSVVREQFF | TGTGCCAGCAGCTTAAAGCGGGTTAGTGTTGTTCGGGAGCAGTTCTTC
NA | TRBJ2-4 | NA | 13 | TRBV7-2 | CASRLGTGNIQYF | TGTGCCAGCAGATTGGGGACCGGAAACATTCAGTACTTC
few | TRBJ2-5 | NA | 15 | TRBV27 | CASSLGRFTQETQYF | TGTGCCAGCAGCCTTGGACGGTTCACCCAAGAGACCCAGTACTTC
few | TRBJ2-1 | TRBD1 | 15 | TRBV4-1 | CASSADRATYNEQFF | TGCGCCAGCAGCGCAGACAGGGCGACCTACAATGAGCAGTTCTTC
NA | TRBJ2-3 | NA | 15 | TRBV3-1 | CASSQGLSLADTQYF | TGTGCCAGCAGCCAAGGACTATCATTGGCAGATACGCAGTATTTT
NA | TRBJ2-5 | NA | 17 | TRBV6-5 | CASSYRQDGAFFGEQYF | TGTGCCAGCAGTTACCGGCAGGATGGGGCGTTTTTTGGTGAGCAGTACTTC
few | TRBJ1-1 | NA | 11 | TRBV29-1 | CSARDKPEAFF | TGCAGCGCCCGGGACAAACCTGAAGCTTTCTTT